The 22 T cell receptor beta chains in this list originate from one sample, sequenced in a study of blood T cell repertoires in COVID-19. TCRdb's copy holds only in-frame clones and misses some; the assay was immunoSEQ multiplex PCR. The sample shows 650,000 to 800,000 clones, 85% to 90% of them seen only once. Sample: peripheral blood. These receptors all stem from a woman under 30 with acute or convalescent COVID-19.

This sequence joins TRBV30 and TRBJ2-1, with 12 bases lining up with TRBD1. CDR1 is GTSNPN, CDR2 SVGIG, per germline (reference sequence). The length of the CDR3 is 15 residues. Trimming at V came to 2 bases and at J to 9 bases, leaving 8 bases not matched to a gene. This chain's CDR3 is CAWSSRDRGQGEQFF. CDR3 DNA: TGTGCCTGGAGTTCAAGGGACAGGGGGCAGGGTGAGCAGTTCTTC.

The table lists this clone with a few counts. The chain employs TRBV6-5 and TRBJ1-1, with 10 bases lining up with TRBD1. Trimming cost V 4 bases and J 10 bases; bases outside gene matches: 6. This CDR3 spans 13 amino acids. Germline CDR1 and CDR2: MNHEY and SVGAGI. For the CDR3, the DNA is TGTGCCAGCAGTTCCCTGACAGGGGGCCCAGCTTTCTTT. Protein sequence: CASSSLTGGPAFF.

The chain couples TRBV28 to TRBJ1-4; 7 bases fit TRBD1. The CDR3 is 14 amino acids. Germline V lookup: CDR1 MDHEN, CDR2 SYDVKM. Trimming cost V 5 bases and J 13 bases; bases outside gene matches: 13. The DNA for the CDR3 is TGTGCCAGCAGTCTACAGGGGCCCGGCGCGGGACTGTTTTTT. Its translation: CASSLQGPGAGLFF.

The chain joins TRBV7-9 to TRBJ2-5, with TRBD1 identical over 10 bases. Germline values: CDR1 SEHNR, CDR2 FQNEAQ (reference sequence). The J segment lost 4 bases and the V segment lost 6 bases, leaving 8 bases of the junction unmatched. The CDR3 is made up of 15 amino acids. The CDR3 sequence: CASSPTGGAPETQYF. CDR3 DNA sequence: TGTGCCAGCAGTCCGACAGGGGGCGCACCAGAGACCCAGTACTTC.

The CDR3 reads CASSNGGAGFQPNTEAFF. The CDR3 nucleotides read TGTGCCAGTAGTAACGGGGGGGCCGGATTTCAGCCAAACACTGAAGCTTTCTTT. This chain uses TRBV19 with TRBJ1-1, with D tentatively TRBD1 (6 bases). CDR3 size: 18 residues. CDR1 is LNHDA, CDR2 SQIVND, per germline (reference sequence). Trimming cost V 4 bases and J 2 bases, with 23 bases left between them.

This sequence joins TRBV3-1 (or the pseudogene TRBV3-2) and TRBJ1-5; 7 bases match TRBD1. Germline values: CDR1 LGHDT, CDR2 YNNKEL (reference sequence). The V and J ends lost 4 bases and 4 bases, in that order; junction bases with no gene match: 4. This CDR3 spans 14 amino acids. The CDR3 nucleotides read TGTGCCAGCAGCCGAGGGGACAGAAATCAGCCCCAGCATTTT. Its protein product is CASSRGDRNQPQHF.

The V gene is TRBV7-9, the J gene TRBJ1-2, with 12 bases aligning to TRBD1. The length of the CDR3 is 17 residues. Germline V CDR1 and CDR2: SEHNR, FQNEAQ (reference sequence). V lost 5 bases to trimming and J lost 2 bases; unmatched junction nucleotides: 9. DNA for the CDR3: TGTGCCAGCAGCATCCGGGACAGGGGGCTTGTGAACTATGGCTACACCTTC. This encodes CASSIRDRGLVNYGYTF.

V usage is TRBV7-3 and J usage is TRBJ2-3; possible D gene TRBD1, 5 bases. The germline CDR1 and CDR2 sequences are SGHTA and FQGTGA. This CDR3 region has 15 residues. Trimming took off 0 bases at V and 1 base at J, with 8 bases between the two ends. CDR3 coding DNA: TGTGCCAGCAGCTTAACAAGGGGTGGCACAGATACGCAGTATTTT. It translates to CASSLTRGGTDTQYF.

This sequence joins TRBV19 and TRBJ1-2; 7 bases are shared with TRBD1. The V segment lost 6 bases and the J segment 2 bases; nucleotides outside the gene matches: 6. CDR1 is LNHDA, CDR2 SQIVND, per germline (reference sequence). There are 14 residues in the CDR3. The CDR3 coding sequence is TGTGCCAGTAGCAGGGGACAGCAAAACTATGGCTACACCTTC. Protein: CASSRGQQNYGYTF.

The chain combines TRBV27 with TRBJ1-1; possible D gene TRBD1, 6 bases. The ends were cut back, 6 bases at V and 8 bases at J, with 16 bases in the middle. The CDR3 length is 13 residues. Germline loops: CDR1 MNHEY, CDR2 SMNVEV (reference sequence). DNA of the CDR3: TGTGCCAGCAGGATCGACAGGAGGAGGGAAGCTTTCTTT. Translating it yields CASRIDRRREAFF.

The chain employs TRBV23-1 and TRBJ1-3; 8 bases match TRBD1. TRBV23-1 is reported as an ORF; its role is uncertain. The CDR3 consists of 16 residues. Trimming cost V 7 bases and J 2 bases; bases outside gene matches: 10. The CDR3 sequence is CASMQLGTGAGNTIYF. The CDR3 DNA sequence: TGCGCCAGCATGCAGTTAGGGACAGGAGCTGGAAACACCATATATTTT.

The J gene is TRBJ2-7, the V gene TRBV19; the D is unclear. CDR3 length: 13 amino acids. Germline CDR1 is LNHDA and CDR2 is SQIVND (reference sequence). The V gene lost 4 bases and the J gene lost 7 bases, with 14 bases spanning the gap. The CDR3 spells CASSKVQLGEQYF. DNA of the CDR3: TGTGCCAGTAGTAAGGTACAGCTTGGGGAGCAGTACTTC.

The J gene is TRBJ1-3, the V gene TRBV4-2; TRBD1 matches at 7 bases. The CDR3 runs to 17 residues. The germline V gene encodes CDR1 LGHNA and CDR2 YNFKEQ. J lost 1 base, V lost 0 bases, and 6 bases had no gene match. The DNA for the CDR3 is TGTGCCAGCAGCCAAGATCCCCACAGGGGTTCTGGAAACACCATATATTTT. Translated, it gives CASSQDPHRGSGNTIYF.

J is TRBJ1-5 and V is TRBV12-3 or TRBV12-4, with D hard to call. V gave up 3 bases and J gave up 9 bases, with 12 bases separating them. The CDR3 is 13 amino acids. The CDR3 region has the DNA TGTGCCAGCAGTTTCTTGGTGGCAGGGCCCCAGCATTTT. This sequence encodes CASSFLVAGPQHF.

This chain uses TRBV14 with TRBJ1-2; no clear D gene. CDR1 is SGHDN and CDR2 is FVKESK in the germline V gene. This CDR3 comprises 14 residues. V dropped 1 base and J dropped 8 bases, with 14 bases sitting between them. The CDR3 here is CASSQGPSAGGYTF. The CDR3 nucleotides read TGTGCCAGCAGCCAAGGTCCCTCGGCCGGGGGCTACACCTTC.

This clone was detected once. The CDR3 coding sequence is TGCAGCGCGTTGAGGGACAGGGGCTTCGGCTATGGCTACACCTTC. Translated: CSALRDRGFGYGYTF. The rearrangement joins TRBV29-1 to TRBJ1-2; 10 bases agree with TRBD1. Germline V lookup: CDR1 SQVTM, CDR2 ANQGSEA. Trimming took 7 bases from V and 4 from J; bases not matched to a gene: 12. This CDR3 is built from 15 residues.

The chain joins TRBV14 to TRBJ1-2; 7 nucleotides align to TRBD1. V shed 5 bases, J shed 5 bases, and the junction held 8 bases outside the gene matches. Germline CDR1 is SGHDN and CDR2 is FVKESK. The CDR3 runs 14 residues. The CDR3 DNA is TGTGCCAGCAGCACCAGGGACAGTCCTTATGGCTACACCTTC. Its protein product is CASSTRDSPYGYTF.

This chain's CDR3 is CASSLRGYGGYTF. The CDR3 region has the DNA TGTGCCAGCAGCCTAAGAGGTTACGGTGGCTACACCTTC. The J gene is TRBJ1-2, the V gene TRBV25-1; D gene unclear. The CDR3 totals 13 residues. The germline gives CDR1 MGHDK, CDR2 SYGVNS. The V end was cut by 6 bases, the J end by 7 bases, with 15 bases between.

The V call is TRBV4-1, the J call TRBJ1-2; D unresolved. V was pared by 3 bases and J by 5 bases, with 10 bases between. Looked up from germline, CDR1 is MGHRA and CDR2 is YSYEKL. The CDR3 length is 13 residues. CDR3 coding DNA: TGCGCCAGCAGCCAGGGTAACAGTTATGGCTACACCTTC. It encodes CASSQGNSYGYTF.

About this clone: Other DNA sequences of this sample code for an identical CDR3. The gene calls are TRBV18 and TRBJ1-2; TRBD1 might be the D (6 bases). Germline V gene sequence: CDR1 KGHSH, CDR2 LQKENI. This CDR3 has 15 residues. Trimming left V 3 bases short and J 3 bases short, with 14 bases between. The CDR3 coding sequence is TGTGCCAGCTCACCCCTGGACAGAGGGGACTATGGCTACACCTTC. Amino acid sequence: CASSPLDRGDYGYTF. Supplemented by reference TRBV18 and TRBJ1-2, the full variable domain reads NAGVMQNPRHLVRRRGQEARLRCSPMKGHSHVYWYRQLPEEGLKFMVYLQKENIIDESGMPKERFSAEFPKEGPSILRIQQVVRGDSAAYFCASSPLDRGDYGYTFGSGTRLTVV.

The CDR3 protein is CASSLVVNRAGEYF. The CDR3 DNA follows: TGTGCCAGCAGCTTAGTCGTCAATCGGGCGGGGGAGTATTTT. V gene TRBV7-2 combines with J gene TRBJ2-3; 7 nucleotides agree with TRBD2. The CDR3 covers 14 residues. With 1 base clipped from V and 13 bases from J, the junction kept 11 bases outside the gene matches. Germline CDR1 is SGHTA and CDR2 is FQGNSA.

The rearrangement joins TRBV30 to TRBJ1-5; D not resolved. Trimming removed 0 bases from V and 3 bases from J, with 15 bases in between. This CDR3 contains 16 residues. The germline V gene has CDR1 GTSNPN and CDR2 SVGIG (reference sequence). CDR3 sequence (DNA): TGTGCCTGGAGTGTATCCGGGAGACGGGACAATCAGCCCCAGCATTTT. As protein: CAWSVSGRRDNQPQHF. Supplemented by reference TRBV30 and TRBJ1-5, the full variable domain reads SQTIHQWPATLVQPVGSPLSLECTVEGTSNPNLYWYRQAAGRGLQLLFYSVGIGQISSEVPQNLSASRPQDRQFILSSKKLLLSDSGFYLCAWSVSGRRDNQPQHFGDGTRLSIL.